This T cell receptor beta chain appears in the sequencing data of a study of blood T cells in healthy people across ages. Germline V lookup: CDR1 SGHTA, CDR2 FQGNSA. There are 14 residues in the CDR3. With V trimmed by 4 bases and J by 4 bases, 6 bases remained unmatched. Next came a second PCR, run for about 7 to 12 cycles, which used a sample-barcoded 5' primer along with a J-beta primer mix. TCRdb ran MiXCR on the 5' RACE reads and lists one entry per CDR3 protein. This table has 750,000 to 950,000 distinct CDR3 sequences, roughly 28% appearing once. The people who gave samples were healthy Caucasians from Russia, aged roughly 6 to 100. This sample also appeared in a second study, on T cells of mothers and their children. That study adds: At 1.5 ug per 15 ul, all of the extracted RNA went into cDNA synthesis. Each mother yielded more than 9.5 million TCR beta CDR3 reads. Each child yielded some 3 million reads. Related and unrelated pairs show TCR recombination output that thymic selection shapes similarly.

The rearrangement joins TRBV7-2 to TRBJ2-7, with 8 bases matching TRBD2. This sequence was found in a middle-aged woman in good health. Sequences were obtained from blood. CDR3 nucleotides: TGTGCCAGCAGCTCCTTACGGGGGGGATACGAGCAGTACTTC. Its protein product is CASSSLRGGYEQYF.